The present T cell receptor beta chain was sequenced within a study of blood T cell repertoires in COVID-19. CDR3 length: 14 residues. The germline V gene has CDR1 MNHNY and CDR2 SVGAGI (reference sequence). J was trimmed by 2 bases and V by 6 bases; bases with no gene match: 6. TCRdb's table, derived via immunoSEQ multiplex PCR, lists solely in-frame clones and lacks some. The sample has fewer than 50,000 clones; about 88% are singletons. This rearrangement joins TRBV6-6 to TRBJ2-7; the match to TRBD1 covers 8 bases. This clonotype originated in a man in his 70s with active COVID-19. The specimen was peripheral blood. The DNA of the CDR3 is TGTGCCAGCAGAGGGGACAGGACCACCTACGAGCAGTACTTC. It codes for CASRGDRTTYEQYF.